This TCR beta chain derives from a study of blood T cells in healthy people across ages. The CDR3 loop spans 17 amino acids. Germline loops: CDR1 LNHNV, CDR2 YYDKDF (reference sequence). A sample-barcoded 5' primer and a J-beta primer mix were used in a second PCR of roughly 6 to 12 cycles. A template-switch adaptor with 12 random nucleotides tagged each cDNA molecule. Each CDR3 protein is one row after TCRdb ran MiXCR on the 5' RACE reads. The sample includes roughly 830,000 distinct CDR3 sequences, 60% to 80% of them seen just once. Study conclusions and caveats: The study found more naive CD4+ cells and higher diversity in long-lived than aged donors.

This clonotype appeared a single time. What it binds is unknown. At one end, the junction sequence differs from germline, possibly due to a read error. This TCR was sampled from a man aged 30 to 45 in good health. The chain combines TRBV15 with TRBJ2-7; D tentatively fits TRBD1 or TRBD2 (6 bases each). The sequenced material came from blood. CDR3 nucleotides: TGTGCCACCAGCAGAGATTATACGGGGGCCAACTCCTACAAGCAGTACTTC. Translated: CATSRDYTGANSYKQYF.